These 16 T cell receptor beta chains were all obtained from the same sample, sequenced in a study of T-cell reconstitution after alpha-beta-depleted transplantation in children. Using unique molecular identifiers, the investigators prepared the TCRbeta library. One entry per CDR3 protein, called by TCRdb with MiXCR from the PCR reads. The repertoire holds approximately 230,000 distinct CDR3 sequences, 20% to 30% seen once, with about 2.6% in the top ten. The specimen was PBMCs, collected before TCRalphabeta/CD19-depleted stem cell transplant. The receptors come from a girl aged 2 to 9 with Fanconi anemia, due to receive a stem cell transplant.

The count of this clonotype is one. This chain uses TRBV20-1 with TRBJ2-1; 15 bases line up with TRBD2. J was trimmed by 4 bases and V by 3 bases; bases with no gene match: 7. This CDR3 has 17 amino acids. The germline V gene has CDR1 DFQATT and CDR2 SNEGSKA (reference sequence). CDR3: CSASGLAGGNPYNEQFF. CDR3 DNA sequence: TGCAGTGCTAGCGGACTAGCGGGGGGGAATCCTTACAATGAGCAGTTCTTC.

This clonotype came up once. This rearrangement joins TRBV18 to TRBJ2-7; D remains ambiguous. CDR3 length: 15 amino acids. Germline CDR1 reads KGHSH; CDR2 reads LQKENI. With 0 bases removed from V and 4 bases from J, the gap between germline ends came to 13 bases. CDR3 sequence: CASSPPSDLRYEQYF. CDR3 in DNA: TGTGCCAGCTCACCACCCTCCGACCTAAGGTACGAGCAGTACTTC. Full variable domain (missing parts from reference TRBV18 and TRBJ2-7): NAGVMQNPRHLVRRRGQEARLRCSPMKGHSHVYWYRQLPEEGLKFMVYLQKENIIDESGMPKERFSAEFPKEGPSILRIQQVVRGDSAAYFCASSPPSDLRYEQYFGPGTRLTVT.

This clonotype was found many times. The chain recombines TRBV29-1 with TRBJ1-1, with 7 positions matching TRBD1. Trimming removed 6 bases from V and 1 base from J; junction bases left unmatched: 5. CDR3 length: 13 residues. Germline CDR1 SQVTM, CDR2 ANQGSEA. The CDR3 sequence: CSVRGGGNTEAFF. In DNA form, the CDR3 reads TGCAGCGTGAGAGGGGGCGGGAACACTGAAGCTTTCTTT.

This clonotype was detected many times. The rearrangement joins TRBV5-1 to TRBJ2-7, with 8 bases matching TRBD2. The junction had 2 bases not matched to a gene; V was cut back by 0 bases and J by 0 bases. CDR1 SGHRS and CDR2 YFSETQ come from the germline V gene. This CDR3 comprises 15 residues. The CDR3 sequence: CASSLVAGSSYEQYF. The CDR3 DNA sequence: TGCGCCAGCAGCTTGGTAGCGGGGAGCTCCTACGAGCAGTACTTC.

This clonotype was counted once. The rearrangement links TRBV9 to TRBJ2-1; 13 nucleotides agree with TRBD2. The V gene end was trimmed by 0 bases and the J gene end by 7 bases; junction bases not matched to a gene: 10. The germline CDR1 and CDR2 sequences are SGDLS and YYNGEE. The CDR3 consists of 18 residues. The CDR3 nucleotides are TGTGCCAGCAGCGTAGAGGGGGGACTAGCGGGGATAGTGAATGAGCAGTTCTTC. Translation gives CASSVEGGLAGIVNEQFF.

CDR3 sequence reads: CASSLRSGGVSYNEQFF. The CDR3 DNA reads as TGCGCCAGCAGCCTTAGGAGCGGGGGGGTCTCCTACAATGAGCAGTTCTTC. The chain joins TRBV4-1 to TRBJ2-1; 10 bases agree with TRBD2. The CDR3 has 17 amino acids. In germline, CDR1 is MGHRA, CDR2 YSYEKL. Trimming took 4 bases from V and 0 from J; bases not matched to a gene: 6.

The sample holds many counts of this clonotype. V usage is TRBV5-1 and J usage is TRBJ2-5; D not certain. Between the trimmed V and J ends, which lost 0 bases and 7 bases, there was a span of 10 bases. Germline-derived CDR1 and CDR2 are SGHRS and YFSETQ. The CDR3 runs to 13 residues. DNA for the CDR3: TGCGCCAGCAGCTTGGTGGCAGATAGGACCCAGTACTTC. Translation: CASSLVADRTQYF.

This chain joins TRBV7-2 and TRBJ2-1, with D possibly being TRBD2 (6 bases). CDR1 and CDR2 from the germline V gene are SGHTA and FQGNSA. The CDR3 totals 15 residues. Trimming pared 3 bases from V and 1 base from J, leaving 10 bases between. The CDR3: CASSFWGESYNEQFF. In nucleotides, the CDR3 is TGTGCCAGCAGCTTTTGGGGGGAATCCTACAATGAGCAGTTCTTC.

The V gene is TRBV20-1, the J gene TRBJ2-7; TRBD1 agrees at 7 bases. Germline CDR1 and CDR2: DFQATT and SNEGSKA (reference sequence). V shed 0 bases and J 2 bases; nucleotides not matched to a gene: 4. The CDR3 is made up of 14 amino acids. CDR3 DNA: TGCAGTGCTAGAGATAGGGGACAGCCCTACGAGCAGTACTTC. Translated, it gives CSARDRGQPYEQYF.

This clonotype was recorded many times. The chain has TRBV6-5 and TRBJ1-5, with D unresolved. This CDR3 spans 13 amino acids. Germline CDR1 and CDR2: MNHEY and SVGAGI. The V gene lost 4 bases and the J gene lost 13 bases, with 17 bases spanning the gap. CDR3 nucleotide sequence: TGTGCCAGCAGTTTGGAGTTGTCTGCTAAGCAGCATTTT. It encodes CASSLELSAKQHF.

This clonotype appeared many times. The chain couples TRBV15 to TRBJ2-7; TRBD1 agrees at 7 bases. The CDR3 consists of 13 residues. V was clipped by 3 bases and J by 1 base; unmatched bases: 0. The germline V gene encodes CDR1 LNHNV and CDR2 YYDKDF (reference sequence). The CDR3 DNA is TGTGCCACCAGCAGGGACAGGTCCTACGAGCAGTACTTC. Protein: CATSRDRSYEQYF.

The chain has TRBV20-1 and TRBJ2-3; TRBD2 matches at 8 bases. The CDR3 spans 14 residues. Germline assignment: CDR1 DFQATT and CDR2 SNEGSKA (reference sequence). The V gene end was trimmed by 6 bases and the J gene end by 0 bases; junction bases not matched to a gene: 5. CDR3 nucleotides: TGCAGTGCACGGGGACTAGATAGCACAGATACGCAGTATTTT. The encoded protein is CSARGLDSTDTQYF.

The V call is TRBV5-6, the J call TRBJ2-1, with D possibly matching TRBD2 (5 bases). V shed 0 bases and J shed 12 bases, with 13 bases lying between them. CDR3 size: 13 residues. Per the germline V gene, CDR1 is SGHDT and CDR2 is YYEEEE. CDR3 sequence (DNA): TGTGCCAGCAGCTTGGGACACCCTCGGGGGCAGTTCTTC. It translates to CASSLGHPRGQFF.

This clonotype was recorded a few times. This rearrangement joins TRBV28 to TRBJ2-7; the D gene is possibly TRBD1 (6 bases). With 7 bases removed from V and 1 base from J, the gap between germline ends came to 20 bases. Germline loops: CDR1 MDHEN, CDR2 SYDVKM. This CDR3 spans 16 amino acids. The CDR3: CASKPRQGMRSYEQYF. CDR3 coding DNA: TGTGCCAGCAAGCCCAGGCAGGGGATGAGGTCCTACGAGCAGTACTTC.

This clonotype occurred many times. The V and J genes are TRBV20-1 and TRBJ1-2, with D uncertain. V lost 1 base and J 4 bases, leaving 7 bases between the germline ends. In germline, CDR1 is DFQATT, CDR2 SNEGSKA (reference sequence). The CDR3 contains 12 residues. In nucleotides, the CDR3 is TGCAGTGCTAGAGCCGGATTCTATGGCTACACCTTC. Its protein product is CSARAGFYGYTF.

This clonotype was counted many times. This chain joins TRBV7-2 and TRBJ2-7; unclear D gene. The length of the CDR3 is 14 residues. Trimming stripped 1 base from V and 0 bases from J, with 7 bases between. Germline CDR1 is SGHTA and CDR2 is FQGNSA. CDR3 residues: CASSLGPDSYEQYF. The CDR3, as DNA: TGTGCCAGCAGCTTAGGACCCGACTCCTACGAGCAGTACTTC.